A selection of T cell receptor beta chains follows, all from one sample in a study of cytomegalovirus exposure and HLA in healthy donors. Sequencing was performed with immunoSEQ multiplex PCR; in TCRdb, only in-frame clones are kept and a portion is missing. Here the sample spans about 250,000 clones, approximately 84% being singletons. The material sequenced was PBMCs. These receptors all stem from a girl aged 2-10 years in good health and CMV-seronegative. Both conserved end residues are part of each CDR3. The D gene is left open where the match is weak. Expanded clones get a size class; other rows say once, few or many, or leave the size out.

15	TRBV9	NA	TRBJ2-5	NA	TGTGCCAGCAGCGTAGGAGATAGCGCAAGGGAGACCCAGTACTTC	CASSVGDSARETQYF
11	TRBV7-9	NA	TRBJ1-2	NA	TGTGCCAGCTCGACAGTACACGGCTACACCTTC	CASSTVHGYTF
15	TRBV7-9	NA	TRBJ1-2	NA	TGTGCCAGCAGGAAGAGGGACAACCTTAACTATGGCTACACCTTC	CASRKRDNLNYGYTF
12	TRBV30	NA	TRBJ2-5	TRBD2	TGTGCCTGGAGTAGCGGGGGAGGGACCCAGTACTTC	CAWSSGGGTQYF
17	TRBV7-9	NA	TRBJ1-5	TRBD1	TGTGCCAGCAGCCTGGGACAGGGGGCCTCGAGCAATCAGCCCCAGCATTTT	CASSLGQGASSNQPQHF
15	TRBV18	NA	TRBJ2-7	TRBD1	TGTGCCAGCTCACCAGGGACAGGGGATCCCTACGAGCAGTACTTC	CASSPGTGDPYEQYF
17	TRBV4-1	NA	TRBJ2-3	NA	TGCGCCAGCGCCAGGGTCTTGGGAGGAGTGAGCACAGATGCGCAGTATTTT	CASARVLGGVSTDAQYF
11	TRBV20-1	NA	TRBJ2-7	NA	TGCAGTGCTAGAGATAGTAACGAGCAGTACTTC	CSARDSNEQYF
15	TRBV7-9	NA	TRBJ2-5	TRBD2	TGTGCCAGCAGCTTAGGGCGGGGGGCCGAAGAGACCCGGTACTTC	CASSLGRGAEETRYF
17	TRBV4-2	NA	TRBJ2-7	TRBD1	TGTGCCAGCAGCCAAGAGGGGTGGGGACAGGGGGGCTACGAGCAGTACTTC	CASSQEGWGQGGYEQYF
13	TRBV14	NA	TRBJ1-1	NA	TGTGCCAGCAGCCAAGATTTATACACTGAAGCTTTCTTT	CASSQDLYTEAFF
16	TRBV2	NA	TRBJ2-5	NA	TGTGCCAGCAGTCCACCGCGGCGGAGGGACCAAGAGACCCAGTACTTC	CASSPPRRRDQETQYF
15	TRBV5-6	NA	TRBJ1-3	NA	TGTGCCAGCAGCTTGGGTACAGGATCGGGAAACACCATATATTTT	CASSLGTGSGNTIYF
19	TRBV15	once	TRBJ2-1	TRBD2	TGTGCCACCAGCAGAGATTCAAGGACTAGCGGGAGCGAGAACAATGAGCAGTTCTTC	CATSRDSRTSGSENNEQFF
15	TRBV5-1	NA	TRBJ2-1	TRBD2	TGCGCCAGCAGCTTGGATAAGATAGCGGGAGGGGAGCAGTTCTTC	CASSLDKIAGGEQFF
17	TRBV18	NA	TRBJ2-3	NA	TGTGCCAGCTCACCACTGTTCTTGGGGGCGGCGACAGATACGCAGTATTTT	CASSPLFLGAATDTQYF
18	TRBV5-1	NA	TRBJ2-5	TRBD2	TGCGCCAGCAGCCGAGGGACTAGCGGGAGCAGGCGTGAGGAGACCCAGTACTTC	CASSRGTSGSRREETQYF
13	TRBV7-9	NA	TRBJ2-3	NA	TGTGCCAGCAGCCGAAGCGACACAGATACGCAGTATTTT	CASSRSDTDTQYF
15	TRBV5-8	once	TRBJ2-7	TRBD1	TGTGCCAGCAGCTTGGCACAGGGGCTAGTAGGCGAGCAGTACTTC	CASSLAQGLVGEQYF
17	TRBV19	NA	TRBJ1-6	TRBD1	TGTGCCAGTAGTATAGCCGGCGGCAGGGGGATAAATTCACCCCTCCACTTT	CASSIAGGRGINSPLHF
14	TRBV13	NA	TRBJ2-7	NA	TGTGCCAGCAGCTTAGCCAGGGGAGTCTCCGAGCAGTACTTC	CASSLARGVSEQYF
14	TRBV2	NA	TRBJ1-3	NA	TGTGCCAGTCCTCGGACAGCCTCTGGAAACACCATATATTTT	CASPRTASGNTIYF
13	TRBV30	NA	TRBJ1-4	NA	TGTGCCGTGGAGATGGGAGCTAATGAAAAACTGTTTTTT	CAVEMGANEKLFF
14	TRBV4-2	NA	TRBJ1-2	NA	TGTGCCAGCAGCCAGCCCGACAGGCCCTATGGCTACACCTTC	CASSQPDRPYGYTF
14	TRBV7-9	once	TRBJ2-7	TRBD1	TGTGCCAGCAGCGGGACAGGGGCTTTCCACGAGCAGTACTTC	CASSGTGAFHEQYF
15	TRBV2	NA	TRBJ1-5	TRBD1	TGTGCCAGCAGTCCCGGGACAGGGGTAAAGCAGCCCCAGCATTTT	CASSPGTGVKQPQHF
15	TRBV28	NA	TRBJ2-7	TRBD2	TGTGCCAGCAGTCCCCTTAGCGGGGGGCCGCTAGTGCAGTACTTC	CASSPLSGGPLVQYF
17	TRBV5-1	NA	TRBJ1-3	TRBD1	TGCGCCAGCAGCTTGGTTTCGGGACAGGGTGCTGGAAACACCATATATTTT	CASSLVSGQGAGNTIYF
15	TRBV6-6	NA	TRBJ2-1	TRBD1	TGTGCCAGCAGCACCCGGGACAGGCTTTACAATGAGCAGTTCTTC	CASSTRDRLYNEQFF
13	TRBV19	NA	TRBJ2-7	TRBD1	TGTGCCAGTGGGGACAGGGCGGGAAACGAGCAGTACTTC	CASGDRAGNEQYF
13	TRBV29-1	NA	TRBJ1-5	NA	TGCAGCGTTGGGCACAGGGCGGACCAGCCCCAGCATTTT	CSVGHRADQPQHF
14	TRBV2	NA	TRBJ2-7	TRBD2	TGTGCCAGCAGTGAGGGTAGCGGGTTCATCGAGCAGTACTTC	CASSEGSGFIEQYF
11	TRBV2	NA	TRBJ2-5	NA	TGTGCCAGCAGTGGGACTGTGACCCAGTACTTC	CASSGTVTQYF
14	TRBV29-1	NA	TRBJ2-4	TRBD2	TGCAGCGTTAGCTTTAGACTAGCGGAAAACATTCAGTACTTC	CSVSFRLAENIQYF
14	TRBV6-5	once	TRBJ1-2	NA	TGTGCCAGCAGTTGCCGGGGGGGGGCAGGTTATTACACCTTC	CASSCRGGAGYYTF
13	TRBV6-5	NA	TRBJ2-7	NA	TGTGCCAGCAGTCCGACTAACTCCTACGAGCAGTACTTC	CASSPTNSYEQYF